A single T cell receptor beta chain is shown here with its context. The record originates from a study of blood T cell repertoires in COVID-19. This CDR3 is built from 14 residues. The V gene lost 3 bases and the J gene lost 3 bases, with 10 bases spanning the gap. The V gene's germline CDR1 is MNHNS and CDR2 SASEGT. Method: immunoSEQ multiplex PCR; TCRdb's copy keeps in-frame clones and lacks some. The data contain approximately 170,000 clones, approximately 82% of them seen just once; the ten biggest clones take up around 4.8%. Each recovered donor of Cohort 3 presented with two negative PCRs, clearance, or symptom resolution.

Sequenced input: PBMCs or T cells enriched from blood (not recorded which). The origin of this receptor is a woman in her forties or fifties who had recovered from COVID-19. V is TRBV6-1 and J is TRBJ2-3, with a weak D call TRBD1 (6 bases). The CDR3 loop is CASSDPGATDTQYF. CDR3 sequence (DNA): TGTGCCAGCAGTGACCCAGGGGCGACAGATACGCAGTATTTT.